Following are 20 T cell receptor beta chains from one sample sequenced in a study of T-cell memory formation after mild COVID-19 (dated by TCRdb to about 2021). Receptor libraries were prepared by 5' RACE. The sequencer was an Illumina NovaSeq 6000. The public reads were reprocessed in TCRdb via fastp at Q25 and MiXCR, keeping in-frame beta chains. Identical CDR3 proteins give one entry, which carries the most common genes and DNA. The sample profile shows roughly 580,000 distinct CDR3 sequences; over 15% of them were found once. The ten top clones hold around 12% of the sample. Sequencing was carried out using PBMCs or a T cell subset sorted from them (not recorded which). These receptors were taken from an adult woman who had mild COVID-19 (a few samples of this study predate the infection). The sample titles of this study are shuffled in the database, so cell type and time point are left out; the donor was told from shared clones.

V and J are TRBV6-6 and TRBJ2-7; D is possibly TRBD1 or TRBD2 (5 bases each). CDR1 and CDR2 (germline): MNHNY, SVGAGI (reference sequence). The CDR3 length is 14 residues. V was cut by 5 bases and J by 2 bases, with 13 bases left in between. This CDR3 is CASSNGDGPYEQYF. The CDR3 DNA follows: TGTGCCAGCAGTAACGGGGACGGACCCTACGAGCAGTACTTC.

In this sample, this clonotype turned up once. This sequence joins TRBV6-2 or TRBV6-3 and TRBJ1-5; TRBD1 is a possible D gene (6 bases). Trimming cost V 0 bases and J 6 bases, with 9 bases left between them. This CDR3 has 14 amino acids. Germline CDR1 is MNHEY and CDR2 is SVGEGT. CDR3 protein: CASSYSGAGQPQHF. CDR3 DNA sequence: TGTGCCAGCAGTTACTCGGGGGCAGGTCAGCCCCAGCATTTT.

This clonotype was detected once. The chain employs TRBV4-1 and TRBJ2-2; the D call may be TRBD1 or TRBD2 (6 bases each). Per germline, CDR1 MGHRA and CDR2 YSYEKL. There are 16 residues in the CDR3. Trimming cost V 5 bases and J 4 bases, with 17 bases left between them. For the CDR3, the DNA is TGCGCCAGCAGCTTCCGAGAGGGGGGTCCCACCGGGGAGCTGTTTTTT. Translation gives CASSFREGGPTGELFF.

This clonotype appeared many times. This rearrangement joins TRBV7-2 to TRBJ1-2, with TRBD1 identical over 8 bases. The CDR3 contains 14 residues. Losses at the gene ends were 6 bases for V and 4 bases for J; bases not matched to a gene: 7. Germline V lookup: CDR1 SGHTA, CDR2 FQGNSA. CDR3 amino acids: CASSQQGGSYGYTF. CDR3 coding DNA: TGTGCCAGCAGTCAACAGGGGGGTAGCTATGGCTACACCTTC. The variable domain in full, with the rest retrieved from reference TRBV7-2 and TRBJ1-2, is GAGVSQSPSNKVTEKGKDVELRCDPISGHTALYWYRQSLGQGLEFLIYFQGNSAPDKSGLPSDRFSAERTGGSVSTLTIQRTQQEDSAVYLCASSQQGGSYGYTFGSGTRLTVV.

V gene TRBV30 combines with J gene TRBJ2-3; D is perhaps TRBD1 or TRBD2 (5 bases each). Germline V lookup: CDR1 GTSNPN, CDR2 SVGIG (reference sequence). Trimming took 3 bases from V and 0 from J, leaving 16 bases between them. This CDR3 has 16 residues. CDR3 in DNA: TGTGCCTGGAGCCCCGGGACGTCCACTAGCACAGATACGCAGTATTTT. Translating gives CAWSPGTSTSTDTQYF.

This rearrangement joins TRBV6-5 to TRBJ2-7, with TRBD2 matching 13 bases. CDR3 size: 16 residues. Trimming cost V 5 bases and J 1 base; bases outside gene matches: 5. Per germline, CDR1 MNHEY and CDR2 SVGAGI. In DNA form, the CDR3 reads TGTGCCAGCAGTAACCCGACTAGCGGGGGGTCCTACGAGCAGTACTTC. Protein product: CASSNPTSGGSYEQYF.

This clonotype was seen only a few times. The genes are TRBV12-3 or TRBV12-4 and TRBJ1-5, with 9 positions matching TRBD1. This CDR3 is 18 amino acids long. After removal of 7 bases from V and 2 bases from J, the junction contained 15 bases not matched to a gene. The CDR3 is CASTRSVRDRAGNQPQHF. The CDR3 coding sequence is TGTGCCAGCACGAGGTCCGTCCGGGACAGGGCTGGCAATCAGCCCCAGCATTTT.

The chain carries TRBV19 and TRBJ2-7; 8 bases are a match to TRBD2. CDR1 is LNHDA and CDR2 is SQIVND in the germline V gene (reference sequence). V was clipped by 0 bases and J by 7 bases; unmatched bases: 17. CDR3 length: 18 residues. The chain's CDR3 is CASSIDSGSSDILREQYF. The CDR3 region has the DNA TGTGCCAGTAGTATAGACAGCGGGAGCAGCGACATACTACGGGAGCAGTACTTC.

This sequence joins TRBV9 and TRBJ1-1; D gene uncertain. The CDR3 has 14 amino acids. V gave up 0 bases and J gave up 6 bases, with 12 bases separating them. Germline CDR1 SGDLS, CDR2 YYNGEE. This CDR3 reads CASSVEDGIAEAFF. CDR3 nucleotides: TGTGCCAGCAGCGTAGAGGACGGGATCGCTGAAGCTTTCTTT.

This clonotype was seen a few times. CDR3 loop: CASSYSGLAGYTGELFF. CDR3 DNA sequence: TGTGCCAGCAGTTACTCGGGGCTAGCGGGATACACCGGGGAGCTGTTTTTT. The chain is built from TRBV6-6 and TRBJ2-2; 9 bases agree with TRBD2. Looked up from germline, CDR1 is MNHNY and CDR2 is SVGAGI (reference sequence). The junction had 5 bases not matched to a gene; V was cut back by 0 bases and J by 3 bases. The CDR3 runs 17 residues.

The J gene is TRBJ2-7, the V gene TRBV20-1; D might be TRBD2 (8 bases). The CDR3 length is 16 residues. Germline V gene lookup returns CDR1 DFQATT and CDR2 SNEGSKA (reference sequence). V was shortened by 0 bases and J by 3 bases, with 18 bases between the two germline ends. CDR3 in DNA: TGCAGTGCTAGAGATCAGGGGGGGACTAGGGTCTACGAGCAGTACTTC. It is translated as CSARDQGGTRVYEQYF.

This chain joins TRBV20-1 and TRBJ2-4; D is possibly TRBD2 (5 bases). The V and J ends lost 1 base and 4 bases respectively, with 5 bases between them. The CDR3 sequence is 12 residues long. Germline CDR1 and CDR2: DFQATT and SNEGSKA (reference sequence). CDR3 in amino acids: CSARGGKNIQYF. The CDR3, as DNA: TGCAGTGCTAGAGGAGGGAAAAACATTCAGTACTTC.

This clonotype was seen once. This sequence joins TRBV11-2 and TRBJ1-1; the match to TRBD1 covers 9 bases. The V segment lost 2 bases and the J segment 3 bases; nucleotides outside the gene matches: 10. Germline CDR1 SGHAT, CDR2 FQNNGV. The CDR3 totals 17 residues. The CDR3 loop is CASSLRADRGRHTEAFF. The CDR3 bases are TGTGCCAGCAGCTTAAGAGCCGACAGGGGGAGGCACACTGAAGCTTTCTTT. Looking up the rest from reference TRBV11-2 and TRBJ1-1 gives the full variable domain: EAGVAQSPRYKIIEKRQSVAFWCNPISGHATLYWYQQILGQGPKLLIQFQNNGVVDDSQLPKDRFSAERLKGVDSTLKIQPAKLEDSAVYLCASSLRADRGRHTEAFFGQGTRLTVV.

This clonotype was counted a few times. CDR3 sequence (DNA): TGTGCCAGCAGTTACTCCGGGACAGGGGGCAGTATTCAGTACTTC. Translation gives CASSYSGTGGSIQYF. This chain links TRBV6-2 or TRBV6-3 with TRBJ2-4; 12 bases fit TRBD1. The CDR3 has 15 amino acids. Germline values: CDR1 MNHEY, CDR2 SVGEGT. V was clipped by 0 bases and J by 10 bases; unmatched bases: 4.

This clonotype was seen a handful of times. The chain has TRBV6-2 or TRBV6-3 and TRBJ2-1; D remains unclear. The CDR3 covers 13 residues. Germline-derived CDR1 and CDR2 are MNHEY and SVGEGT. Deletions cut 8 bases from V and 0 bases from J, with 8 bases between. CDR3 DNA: TGTGCCAGCTGGCAGAGCTCCTACAATGAGCAGTTCTTC. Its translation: CASWQSSYNEQFF.

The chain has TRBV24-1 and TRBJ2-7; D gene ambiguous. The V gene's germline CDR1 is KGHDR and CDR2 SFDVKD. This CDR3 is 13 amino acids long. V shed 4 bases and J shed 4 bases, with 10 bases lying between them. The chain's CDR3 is CATSDPVRYEQYF. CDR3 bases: TGTGCCACCAGTGACCCGGTACGATACGAGCAGTACTTC.

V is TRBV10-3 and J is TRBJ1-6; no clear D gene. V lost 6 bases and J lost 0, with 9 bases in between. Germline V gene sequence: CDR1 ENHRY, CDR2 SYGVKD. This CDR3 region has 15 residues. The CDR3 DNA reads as TGTGCCATCAGACCGGAGAGCTCCTATAATTCACCCCTCCACTTT. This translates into CAIRPESSYNSPLHF.

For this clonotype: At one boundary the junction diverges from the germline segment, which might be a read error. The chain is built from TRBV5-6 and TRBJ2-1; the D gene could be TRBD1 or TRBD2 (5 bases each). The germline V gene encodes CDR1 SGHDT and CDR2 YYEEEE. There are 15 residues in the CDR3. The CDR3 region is CASFLAGRVYTEQFF. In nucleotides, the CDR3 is TGTGCCAGCTTTCTAGCAGGGAGAGTCTACACTGAGCAGTTCTTC.

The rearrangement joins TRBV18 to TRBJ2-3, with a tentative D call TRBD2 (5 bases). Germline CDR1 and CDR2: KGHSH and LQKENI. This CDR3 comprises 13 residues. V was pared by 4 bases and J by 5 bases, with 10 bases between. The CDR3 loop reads CASSLTIRDTQYF. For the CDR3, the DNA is TGTGCCAGCTCACTGACTATCCGAGATACGCAGTATTTT.

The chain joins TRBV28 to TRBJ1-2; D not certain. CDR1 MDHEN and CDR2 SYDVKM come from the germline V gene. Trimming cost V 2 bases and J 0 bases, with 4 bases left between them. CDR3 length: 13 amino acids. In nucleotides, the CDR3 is TGTGCCAGCAGTTTAATGGCTAACTATGGCTACACCTTC. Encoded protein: CASSLMANYGYTF.